Below, 25 T cell receptor beta chains from the same sample are listed, as sequenced in a study of CD8+CD57+ T cells in acquired aplastic anemia. CDR3 and TCR beta VDJ profiling relied on a genomic DNA template. Via MiXCR, TCRdb re-called the reads, giving one row per CDR3 protein. The sample has about 240,000 distinct CDR3 sequences, approximately 45% seen once. Patients who underwent sequencing had shown CD8+CD57+ cell expansion by flow cytometry. The specimen was sorted CD4+, CD8+, or CD8+CD57+ T cells (not recorded which) from PBMCs. The receptors come from a human donor with aplastic anemia.

This clonotype was seen just once. This chain links TRBV25-1 with TRBJ2-1; the D is unclear. Per germline, CDR1 MGHDK and CDR2 SYGVNS. The V and J ends lost 1 base and 4 bases respectively, with 11 bases between them. The CDR3 is 15 amino acids. The CDR3 reads CASSESSRWYNEQFF. In DNA, the CDR3 is TGTGCCAGCAGTGAATCCTCCAGGTGGTACAATGAGCAGTTCTTC.

The V gene is TRBV12-3 or TRBV12-4, the J gene TRBJ1-1; D uncertain. The CDR3 has 17 amino acids. Trimming removed 7 bases at V and 4 bases at J, with 25 bases between. This chain's CDR3 is CASTKRRGFLSSTEAFF. CDR3 bases: TGTGCCAGCACCAAACGGCGGGGTTTCTTGTCGAGCACTGAAGCTTTCTTT.

The chain joins TRBV6-4 to TRBJ2-3, with 11 bases fitting TRBD1. The CDR3 covers 15 residues. Germline CDR1 is MRHNA and CDR2 is SNTAGT. V dropped 3 bases and J dropped 8; count of bases not matched to a gene: 7. Written as DNA, the CDR3 is TGTGCCAGCAGTGAGGGACAGGGGGATTTGGGTACGCAGTATTTT. Protein sequence: CASSEGQGDLGTQYF.

J is TRBJ2-7 and V is TRBV4-1, with D possibly matching TRBD2 (5 bases). The CDR3 is 13 residues long. The germline V gene encodes CDR1 MGHRA and CDR2 YSYEKL. The ends were cut back, 8 bases at V and 5 bases at J, with 16 bases in the middle. The CDR3 spells CASGHGEGHEQYF. The CDR3, as DNA: TGCGCCAGCGGGCATGGCGAGGGCCACGAGCAGTACTTC.

The rearrangement links TRBV5-1 to TRBJ1-2; D is undetermined. The CDR3 consists of 12 residues. Germline CDR1 is SGHRS and CDR2 is YFSETQ. Trimming shortened V by 2 bases and J by 8 bases, and 10 bases separated the two germline ends. The CDR3 is CASSFVLGGYTF. The CDR3 coding sequence is TGCGCCAGCAGCTTTGTACTAGGAGGCTACACCTTC.

The chain links TRBV20-1 to TRBJ1-4, with 7 bases lining up with TRBD1. The CDR3 covers 11 residues. CDR1 is DFQATT and CDR2 is SNEGSKA in the germline V gene (reference sequence). The ends lost 1 base at V and 14 bases at J; junction bases unmatched: 4. The chain's CDR3 is CSARAAGQLFF. As DNA, the CDR3 is TGCAGTGCTAGAGCCGCGGGACAGCTGTTTTTT.

There are a few counts of this clonotype. The V gene is TRBV20-1, the J gene TRBJ2-7; possibly TRBD2 for D (5 bases). Germline CDR1 DFQATT, CDR2 SNEGSKA (reference sequence). This CDR3 is 14 amino acids long. Trimming removed 0 bases at V and 1 base at J, with 10 bases between. In nucleotides, the CDR3 is TGCAGTGCTAGAGATCCGGGCGGGTCCTACGAGCAGTACTTC. Translating it yields CSARDPGGSYEQYF.

This chain uses TRBV7-2 with TRBJ2-1; D unresolved. Trimming took off 5 bases at V and 5 bases at J, with 7 bases between the two ends. The CDR3 sequence is 12 residues long. Germline loops: CDR1 SGHTA, CDR2 FQGNSA. CDR3 amino acids: CASSIQNNEQFF. The CDR3 nucleotides read TGTGCCAGCAGCATACAAAACAATGAGCAGTTCTTC.

V and J are TRBV2 and TRBJ1-1, with D possibly TRBD1 on 6 matching bases. Trimming left V 2 bases short and J 7 bases short, with 8 bases between. CDR3 size: 12 residues. The germline V gene has CDR1 SNHLY and CDR2 FYNNEI. The CDR3 nucleotides are TGTGCCAGCAGTGAAAGGGGGGTTGAAGCTTTCTTT. Amino acids: CASSERGVEAFF.

V gene TRBV20-1 combines with J gene TRBJ2-7; D call uncertain. TRBJ2-1 matches the DNA end more closely, so the J call is doubtful. This CDR3 has 13 amino acids. CDR1 is DFQATT, CDR2 SNEGSKA, per germline (reference sequence). The CDR3 loop reads CSAPGPKNNEQFF. The CDR3 DNA follows: TGCAGTGCCCCCGGACCCAAGAACAATGAGCAGTTCTTC.

Regarding this clonotype: A much larger clone lies one base from this, so it may be a read error. In this CDR3 the conserved last residue, phenylalanine or tryptophan, is missing, so a read error is likely. V usage is TRBV6-4 and J usage is TRBJ1-1; TRBD1 is a possible D gene (6 bases). Germline V lookup: CDR1 MRHNA, CDR2 SNTAGT. With 7 bases removed from V and 1 base from J, the gap between germline ends came to 10 bases. The CDR3 is 13 residues long. CDR3 DNA: TGTGCCAGCACTCTGACAGGGAACACTGAAGCTTTCCTT. Translation: CASTLTGNTEAFL.

There are many counts of this clonotype. The chain combines TRBV20-1 with TRBJ1-1; D is unclear. Germline V gene sequence: CDR1 DFQATT, CDR2 SNEGSKA (reference sequence). V was clipped by 1 base and J by 0 bases, with 12 bases between them. The CDR3 is 15 residues long. Here the CDR3 reads CSARGAASMNTEAFF. In DNA form, the CDR3 reads TGCAGTGCTAGAGGGGCAGCATCCATGAACACTGAAGCTTTCTTT.

This clonotype was picked up many times. The J gene is TRBJ1-5, the V gene TRBV5-8, with D unresolved. The germline CDR1 and CDR2 sequences are SGHTS and YDEGEE. This CDR3 comprises 10 residues. Trimming took 7 bases from V and 4 from J, leaving 3 bases between them. The CDR3 loop reads CASGNQPQHF. CDR3 DNA: TGTGCCAGCGGGAATCAGCCCCAGCATTTT. Combining the CDR3 with reference TRBV5-8 and TRBJ1-5 gives the whole variable domain EAGVTQSPTHLIKTRGQQATLRCSPISGHTSVYWYQQALGLGLQFLLWYDEGEERNRGNFPPRFSGRQFPNYSSELNVNALELEDSALYLCASGNQPQHFGDGTRLSIL.

The chain recombines TRBV7-9 with TRBJ2-2, with 9 positions matching TRBD2. This CDR3 is 17 amino acids long. Germline V CDR1 and CDR2: SEHNR, FQNEAQ (reference sequence). Trimming cost V 5 bases and J 3 bases; bases outside gene matches: 10. This CDR3 is CASSPTAGGPDTGELFF. The CDR3 nucleotides read TGTGCCAGCAGCCCCACCGCGGGGGGGCCGGACACCGGGGAGCTGTTTTTT.

The rearrangement links TRBV12-5 to TRBJ1-1, with D maybe TRBD1 (6 bases). Germline-derived CDR1 and CDR2 are LGHNT and FRNRAP. This CDR3 has 12 residues. V was clipped by 9 bases and J by 1 base, with 9 bases between them. The CDR3 sequence: CARRGQNTEAFF. CDR3 nucleotide sequence: TGTGCTAGACGGGGGCAGAACACTGAAGCTTTCTTT.

CDR3 sequence: CSVEQQETQYF. The CDR3 nucleotides read TGCAGCGTTGAACAGCAAGAGACCCAGTACTTC. V and J are TRBV29-1 and TRBJ2-5; unclear D gene. The CDR3 spans 11 residues. Germline V CDR1 and CDR2: SQVTM, ANQGSEA. Trimming cost V 2 bases and J 2 bases, with 3 bases left between them.

The chain couples TRBV4-1 to TRBJ2-4; D is perhaps TRBD2 (6 bases). Trimming took 2 bases from V and 7 from J, leaving 15 bases between them. Germline CDR1 and CDR2: MGHRA and YSYEKL. The CDR3 sequence is 15 residues long. CDR3 region: CASSQTRERENIQYF. The CDR3 DNA sequence: TGCGCCAGCAGCCAAACACGGGAGAGGGAGAACATTCAGTACTTC.

About this clonotype itself: This may come from a read error, since a much larger clone is one base off. The gene calls are TRBV5-5 and TRBJ2-7; 9 positions agree with TRBD2. The CDR3 loop spans 16 amino acids. The J segment lost 6 bases and the V segment lost 3 bases, leaving 13 bases of the junction unmatched. Germline V lookup: CDR1 SGHKS, CDR2 YYEKEE (reference sequence). CDR3 bases: TGTGCCAGCAGCTCGAATCTCAGGACTAGCGATCGCGAGCAGTACTTC. It translates to CASSSNLRTSDREQYF.

J is TRBJ2-1 and V is TRBV9; D may be TRBD1 (5 bases). The V gene's germline CDR1 is SGDLS and CDR2 YYNGEE. This CDR3 is 13 amino acids long. With 4 bases removed from V and 4 bases from J, the gap between germline ends came to 9 bases. In DNA, the CDR3 is TGTGCCAGCAGCCCCCAGGGTTACAATGAGCAGTTCTTC. It yields the protein CASSPQGYNEQFF. The whole variable domain, filled in from reference TRBV9 and TRBJ2-1, reads DSGVTQTPKHLITATGQRVTLRCSPRSGDLSVYWYQQSLDQGLQFLIQYYNGEERAKGNILERFSAQQFPDLHSELNLSSLELGDSALYFCASSPQGYNEQFFGPGTRLTVL.

This clonotype showed up many times. This rearrangement joins TRBV2 to TRBJ2-1, with 11 bases matching TRBD2. The CDR3 length is 13 residues. Germline V gene data show CDR1 as SNHLY and CDR2 as FYNNEI. The junction had 4 bases not matched to a gene; V was cut back by 7 bases and J by 8 bases. The CDR3 region is CASNELAGDEQFF. The CDR3 DNA follows: TGTGCCAGCAACGAACTAGCGGGGGATGAGCAGTTCTTC. The variable domain in full, with the rest retrieved from reference TRBV2 and TRBJ2-1, is EPEVTQTPSHQVTQMGQEVILRCVPISNHLYFYWYRQILGQKVEFLVSFYNNEISEKSEIFDDQFSVERPDGSNFTLKIRSTKLEDSAMYFCASNELAGDEQFFGPGTRLTVL.

The chain employs TRBV7-2 and TRBJ2-7; TRBD1 matches at 9 bases. Germline assignment: CDR1 SGHTA and CDR2 FQGNSA. This CDR3 spans 15 amino acids. V lost 5 bases, J lost 1 base, and 6 bases stayed unmatched. The chain's CDR3 is CASSQQTGGSYEQYF. The CDR3 DNA reads TGTGCCAGCAGCCAACAGACAGGGGGATCCTACGAGCAGTACTTC.

This clonotype occurred many times. The J gene is TRBJ1-2, the V gene TRBV9; 8 bases map to TRBD1. The V segment lost 0 bases and the J segment 8 bases; nucleotides outside the gene matches: 9. The CDR3 runs to 15 residues. Germline-derived CDR1 and CDR2 are SGDLS and YYNGEE. The CDR3 bases are TGTGCCAGCAGCGTAGTGTCCGACAGGGGTCAGGGCTACACCTTC. Its protein is CASSVVSDRGQGYTF.

This clonotype was recorded at least ten times. This chain connects TRBV6-2 or TRBV6-3 to TRBJ2-7, with D possibly matching TRBD1 (5 bases). The germline V and J ends were trimmed by 6 bases and 3 bases, with 9 bases remaining between them. The CDR3 loop spans 12 amino acids. Germline V CDR1 and CDR2: MNHEY, SVGEGT. CDR3 bases: TGTGCCAGCAGGATGACAGTCTACGAGCAGTACTTC. Translated, it gives CASRMTVYEQYF.

This clonotype has at least ten counts. The chain links TRBV5-4 to TRBJ2-7; D unclear. Trimming took 1 base from V and 5 from J, leaving 7 bases between them. The CDR3 consists of 12 residues. CDR1 and CDR2 (germline): SGHNT, YYREEE (reference sequence). Here the CDR3 reads CASSLLTDEQYF. The CDR3 DNA reads TGTGCCAGCAGCTTGTTAACGGACGAGCAGTACTTC.

This clonotype was observed at least ten times. This chain connects TRBV9 to TRBJ2-2, with TRBD1 identical over 8 bases. J lost 5 bases, V lost 8 bases, and 11 bases had no gene match. CDR3 length equals 15 residues. CDR1 SGDLS and CDR2 YYNGEE come from the germline V gene. The CDR3 bases are TGTGCCAGTCAGGGGGACAGGTGGAGTACCGGGGAGCTGTTTTTT. Amino acid sequence: CASQGDRWSTGELFF.